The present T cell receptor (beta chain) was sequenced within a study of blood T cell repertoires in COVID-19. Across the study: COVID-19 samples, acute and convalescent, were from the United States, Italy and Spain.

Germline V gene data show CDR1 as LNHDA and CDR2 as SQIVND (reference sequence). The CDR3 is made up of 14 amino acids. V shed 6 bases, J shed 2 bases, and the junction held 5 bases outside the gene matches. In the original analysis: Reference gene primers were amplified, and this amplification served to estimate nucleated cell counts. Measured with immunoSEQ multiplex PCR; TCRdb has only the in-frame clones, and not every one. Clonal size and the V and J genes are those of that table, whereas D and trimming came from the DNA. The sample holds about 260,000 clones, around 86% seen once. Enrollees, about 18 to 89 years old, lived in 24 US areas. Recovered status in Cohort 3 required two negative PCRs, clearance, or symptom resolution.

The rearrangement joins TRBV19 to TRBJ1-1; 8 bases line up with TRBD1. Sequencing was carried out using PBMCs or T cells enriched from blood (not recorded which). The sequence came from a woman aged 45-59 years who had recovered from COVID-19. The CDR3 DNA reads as TGTGCCAGTAGCCTGGACAGGGTTAACACTGAAGCTTTCTTT. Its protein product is CASSLDRVNTEAFF.